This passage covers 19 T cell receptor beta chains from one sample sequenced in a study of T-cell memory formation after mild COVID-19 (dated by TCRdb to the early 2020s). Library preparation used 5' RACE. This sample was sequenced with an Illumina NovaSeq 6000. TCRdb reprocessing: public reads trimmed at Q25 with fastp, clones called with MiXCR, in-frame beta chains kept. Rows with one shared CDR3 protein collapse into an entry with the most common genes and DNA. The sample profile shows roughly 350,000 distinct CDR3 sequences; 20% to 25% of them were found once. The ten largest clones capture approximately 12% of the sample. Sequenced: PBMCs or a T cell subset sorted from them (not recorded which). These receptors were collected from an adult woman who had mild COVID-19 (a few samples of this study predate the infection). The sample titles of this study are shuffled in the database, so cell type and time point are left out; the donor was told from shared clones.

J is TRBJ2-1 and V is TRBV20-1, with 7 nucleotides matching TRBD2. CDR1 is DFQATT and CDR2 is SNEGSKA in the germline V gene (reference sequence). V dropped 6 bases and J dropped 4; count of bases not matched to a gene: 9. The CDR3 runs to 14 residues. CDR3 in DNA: TGCAGTGCGATAGGGCGGGGGTTTTACAATGAGCAGTTCTTC. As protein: CSAIGRGFYNEQFF.

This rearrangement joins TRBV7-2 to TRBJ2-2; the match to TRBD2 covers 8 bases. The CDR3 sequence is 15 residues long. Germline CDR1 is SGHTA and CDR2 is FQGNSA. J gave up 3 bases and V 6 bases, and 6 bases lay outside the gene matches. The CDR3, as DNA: TGTGCCAGCAGGTCGACTAGCGTCGACACCGGGGAGCTGTTTTTT. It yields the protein CASRSTSVDTGELFF.

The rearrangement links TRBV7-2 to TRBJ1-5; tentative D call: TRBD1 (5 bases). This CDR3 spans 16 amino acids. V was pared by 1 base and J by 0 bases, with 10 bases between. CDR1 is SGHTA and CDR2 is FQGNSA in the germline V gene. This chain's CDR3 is CASSLVGVHSNQPQHF. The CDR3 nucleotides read TGTGCCAGCAGCTTAGTGGGGGTTCATAGCAATCAGCCCCAGCATTTT.

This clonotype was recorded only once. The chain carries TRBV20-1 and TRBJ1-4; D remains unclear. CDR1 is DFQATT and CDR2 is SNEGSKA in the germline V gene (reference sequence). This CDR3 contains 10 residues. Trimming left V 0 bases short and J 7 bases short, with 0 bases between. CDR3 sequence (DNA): TGCAGTGCTAGAGATGAAAAACTGTTTTTT. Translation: CSARDEKLFF.

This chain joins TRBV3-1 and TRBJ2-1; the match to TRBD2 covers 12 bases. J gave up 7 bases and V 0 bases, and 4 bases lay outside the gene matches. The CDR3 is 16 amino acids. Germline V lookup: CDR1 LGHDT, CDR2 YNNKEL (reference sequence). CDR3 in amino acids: CASSQDLAGGKNEQFF. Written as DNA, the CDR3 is TGTGCCAGCAGCCAAGATCTAGCGGGGGGGAAGAATGAGCAGTTCTTC.

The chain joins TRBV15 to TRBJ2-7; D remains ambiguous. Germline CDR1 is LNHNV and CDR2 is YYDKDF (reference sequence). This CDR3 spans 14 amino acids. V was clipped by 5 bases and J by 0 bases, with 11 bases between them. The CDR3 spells CATSGISSSYEQYF. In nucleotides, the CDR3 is TGTGCCACCAGCGGGATTTCGAGCTCCTACGAGCAGTACTTC.

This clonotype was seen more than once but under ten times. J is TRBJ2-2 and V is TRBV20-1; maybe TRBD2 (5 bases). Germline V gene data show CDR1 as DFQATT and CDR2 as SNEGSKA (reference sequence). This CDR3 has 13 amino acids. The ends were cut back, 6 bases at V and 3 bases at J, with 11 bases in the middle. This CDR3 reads CSAHVLDTGELFF. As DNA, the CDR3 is TGCAGTGCCCACGTACTAGACACCGGGGAGCTGTTTTTT.

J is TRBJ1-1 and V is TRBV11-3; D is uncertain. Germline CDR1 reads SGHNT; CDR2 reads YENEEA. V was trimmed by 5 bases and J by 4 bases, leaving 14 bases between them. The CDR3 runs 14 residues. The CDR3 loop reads CASSPGGRGTEAFF. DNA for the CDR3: TGTGCCAGCAGCCCTGGAGGACGGGGCACTGAAGCTTTCTTT.

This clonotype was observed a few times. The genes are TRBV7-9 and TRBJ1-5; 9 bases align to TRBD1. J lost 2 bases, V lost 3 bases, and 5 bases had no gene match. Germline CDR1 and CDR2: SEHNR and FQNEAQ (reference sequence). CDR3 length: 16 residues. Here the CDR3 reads CASSFWTGAGNQPQHF. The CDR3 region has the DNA TGTGCCAGCAGCTTTTGGACAGGGGCCGGCAATCAGCCCCAGCATTTT.

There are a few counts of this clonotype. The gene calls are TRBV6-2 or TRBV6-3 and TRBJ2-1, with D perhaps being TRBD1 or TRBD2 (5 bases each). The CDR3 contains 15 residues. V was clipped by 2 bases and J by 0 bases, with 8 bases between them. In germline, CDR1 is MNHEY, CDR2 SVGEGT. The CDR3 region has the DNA TGTGCCAGCAGTTACCCGGGGACCTCCTACAATGAGCAGTTCTTC. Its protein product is CASSYPGTSYNEQFF.

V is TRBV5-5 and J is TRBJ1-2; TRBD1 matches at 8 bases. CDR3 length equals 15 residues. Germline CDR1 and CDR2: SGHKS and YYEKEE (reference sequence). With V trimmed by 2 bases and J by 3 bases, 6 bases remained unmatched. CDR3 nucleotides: TGTGCCAGCAGCTTCGGACAGGGAACGTACTATGGCTACACCTTC. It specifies CASSFGQGTYYGYTF.

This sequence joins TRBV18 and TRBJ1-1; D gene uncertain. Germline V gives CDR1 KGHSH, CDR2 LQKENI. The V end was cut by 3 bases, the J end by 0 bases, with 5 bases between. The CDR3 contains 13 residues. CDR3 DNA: TGTGCCAGCTCACCTGATGTGAACACTGAAGCTTTCTTT. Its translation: CASSPDVNTEAFF. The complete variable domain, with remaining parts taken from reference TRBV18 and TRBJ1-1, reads NAGVMQNPRHLVRRRGQEARLRCSPMKGHSHVYWYRQLPEEGLKFMVYLQKENIIDESGMPKERFSAEFPKEGPSILRIQQVVRGDSAAYFCASSPDVNTEAFFGQGTRLTVV.

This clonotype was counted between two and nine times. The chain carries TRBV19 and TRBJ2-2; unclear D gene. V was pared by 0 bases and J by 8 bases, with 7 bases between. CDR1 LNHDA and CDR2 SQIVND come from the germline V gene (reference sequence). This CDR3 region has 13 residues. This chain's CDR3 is CASSIEWEGELFF. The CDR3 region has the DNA TGTGCCAGTAGTATAGAATGGGAAGGGGAGCTGTTTTTT.

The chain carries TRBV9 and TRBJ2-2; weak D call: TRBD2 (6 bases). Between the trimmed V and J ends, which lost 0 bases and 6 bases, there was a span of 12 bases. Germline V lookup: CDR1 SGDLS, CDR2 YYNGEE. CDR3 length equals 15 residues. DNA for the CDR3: TGTGCCAGCAGCGTAGTGGAGGGTATTGCCGGGGAGCTGTTTTTT. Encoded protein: CASSVVEGIAGELFF.

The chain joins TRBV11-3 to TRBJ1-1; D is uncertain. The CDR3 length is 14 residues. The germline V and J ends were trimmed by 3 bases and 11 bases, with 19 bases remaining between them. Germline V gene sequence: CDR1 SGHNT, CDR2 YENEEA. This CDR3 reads CASSFSFLTWEAFF. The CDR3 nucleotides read TGTGCCAGCAGCTTCTCCTTTCTGACATGGGAGGCTTTCTTT.

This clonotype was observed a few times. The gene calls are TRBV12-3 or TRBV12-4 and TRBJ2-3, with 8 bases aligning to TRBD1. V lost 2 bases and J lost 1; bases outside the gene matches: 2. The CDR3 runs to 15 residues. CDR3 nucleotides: TGTGCCAGCAGTTTACCGGGACAGGGCACAGATACGCAGTATTTT. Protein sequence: CASSLPGQGTDTQYF.

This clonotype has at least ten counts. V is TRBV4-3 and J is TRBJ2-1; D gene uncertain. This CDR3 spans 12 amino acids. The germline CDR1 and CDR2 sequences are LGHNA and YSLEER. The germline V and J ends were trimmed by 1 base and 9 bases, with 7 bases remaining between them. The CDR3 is CASSQGLGEQFF. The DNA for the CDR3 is TGCGCCAGCAGCCAAGGTCTTGGTGAGCAGTTCTTC.

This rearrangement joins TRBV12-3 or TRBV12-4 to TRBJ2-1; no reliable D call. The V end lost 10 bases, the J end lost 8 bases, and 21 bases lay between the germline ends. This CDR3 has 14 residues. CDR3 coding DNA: TGTGCCACCTCCGGCAGCGCCCTACAACATGAGCAGTTCTTC. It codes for CATSGSALQHEQFF.

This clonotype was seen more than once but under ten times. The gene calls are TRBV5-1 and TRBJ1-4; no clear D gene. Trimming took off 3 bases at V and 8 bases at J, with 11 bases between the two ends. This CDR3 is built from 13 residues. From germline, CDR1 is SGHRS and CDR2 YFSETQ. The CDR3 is CASSSEGWEKLFF. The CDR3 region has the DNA TGCGCCAGCAGCTCGGAGGGATGGGAAAAACTGTTTTTT. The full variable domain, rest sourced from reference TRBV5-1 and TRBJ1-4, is KAGVTQTPRYLIKTRGQQVTLSCSPISGHRSVSWYQQTPGQGLQFLFEYFSETQRNKGNFPGRFSGRQFSNSRSEMNVSTLELGDSALYLCASSSEGWEKLFFGSGTQLSVL.